This is a list of T cell receptor beta chains from one sample in a study of vaccination effects on CD4 cells after COVID-19. Their antigens remain unidentified. Profiling relied on immunoSEQ multiplex PCR, and the TCRdb table lists in-frame clones only, not all of them. In the table there are approximately 60,000 clones, just over 70% of which are singletons. The sample in question was CD4+ T cells from PBMCs cultured without peptide, obtained before COVID-19 vaccination. The receptor set was obtained from a human donor who had a prior SARS-CoV-2 infection. Each CDR3 is given with its conserved first and last residue. Fields, in order: J gene, clone size, D gene, V gene, CDR3 DNA, CDR3 protein. The D gene is left open where the match is weak. Expanded clones get a size class; other rows say once, few or many, or leave the size out.

TRBJ1-2,-,TRBD1,TRBV6-5,TGTGCCAGCAGGACAGGGGACTATGGCTACACCTTC,CASRTGDYGYTF
TRBJ2-3,-,TRBD1,TRBV7-3,TGTGCCAGCAGCTCGACAGGGGGTACGCAGTATTTT,CASSSTGGTQYF
TRBJ2-5,-,TRBD1,TRBV7-9,TGTGCCAGCCGGGAGACGACAGGGGGCTCGGAGACCCAGTACTTC,CASRETTGGSETQYF
TRBJ2-1,-,-,TRBV11-2,TGTGCCAGCAGCTTAGATCCACAACCCTTGTTCTCCTACAATGAGCAGTTCTTC,CASSLDPQPLFSYNEQFF
TRBJ2-3,-,-,TRBV5-6,TGTGCCAGCAGCTCCCTAGCAACAGATACGCAGTATTTT,CASSSLATDTQYF
TRBJ1-2,-,-,TRBV15,TGTGCCACCAGCAGCCAGCCCGGGGATTGGAGTGGCTACACCTTC,CATSSQPGDWSGYTF
TRBJ2-2,-,-,TRBV9,TGTGCCAGCGGGGGGGCACTAGTGAACACCGGGGAGCTGTTTTTT,CASGGALVNTGELFF
TRBJ2-3,-,TRBD2,TRBV24-1,TGTGCCACCAGTGATTCGGGGGGTAGCGGGACAATCACAGATACGCAGTATTTT,CATSDSGGSGTITDTQYF
TRBJ2-2,-,-,TRBV11-3,TGTGCCAGCAGCTTAGAACAGGGCAACACCGGGGAGCTGTTTTTT,CASSLEQGNTGELFF
TRBJ1-1,-,-,TRBV6-5,TGTGCCAGCAGTTACAACAAGGACACTGAAGCTTTCTTT,CASSYNKDTEAFF
TRBJ2-5,-,-,TRBV4-2,TGTGCCAGCAGCCATCTCTCGGAGACCCAGTACTTC,CASSHLSETQYF
TRBJ2-7,-,TRBD1,TRBV6-5,TGTGCCAGCAGGAGGGGGCCCAGTGGGGAGCAGTACTTC,CASRRGPSGEQYF
TRBJ2-3,-,-,TRBV6-6,TGTGCCAGCAGTTACGGATCCTCAGATACGCAGTATTTT,CASSYGSSDTQYF
TRBJ1-2,-,-,TRBV12-5,TGTGCTAGTGGTTTAACGAACAGCGGGGGCTACACCTTC,CASGLTNSGGYTF
TRBJ1-5,-,TRBD1,TRBV2,TGTGCCAGCACTTCAGACAGGGGGGAAAATCAGCCCCAGCATTTT,CASTSDRGENQPQHF
TRBJ1-5,-,TRBD1,TRBV4-2,TGTGCCAGCAGCCAACAAACAGGGGGCGCGCGGCAGCCCCAGCATTTT,CASSQQTGGARQPQHF
TRBJ1-1,few,-,TRBV5-1,TGCGCCAGCAGCCAGAATCAGAACACTGAAGCTTTCTTT,CASSQNQNTEAFF
TRBJ1-1,-,TRBD1,TRBV19,TGTGCCAGTAGTATGTGGCAGGGGGCGATTGGGAACACTGAAGCTTTCTTT,CASSMWQGAIGNTEAFF
TRBJ2-7,few,-,TRBV6-5,TGTGCCAGCAGTTACTCGCAAAGGGCCGAGCAGTACTTC,CASSYSQRAEQYF
TRBJ1-2,-,TRBD1,TRBV3-1/TRBV3-2,TGTGCCAGCAGCCAGGGACAGCTTAGCTACACCTTC,CASSQGQLSYTF
TRBJ2-3,-,-,TRBV7-9,TGTGCCAGCAGCCTCCCCTTCAATACGCAGTATTTT,CASSLPFNTQYF
TRBJ2-1,-,-,TRBV7-3,TGTGCCAGCAGCTTAGGGGTTGCAGTCTACAATGAGCAGTTCTTC,CASSLGVAVYNEQFF
TRBJ1-1,-,-,TRBV5-6,TGTGCCAGCAGCCTTTTTGGGGGGGTGAACACTGAAGCTTTCTTT,CASSLFGGVNTEAFF
TRBJ2-2,few,-,TRBV9,TGTGCCAGCAGCCTAGTGGGGTCAGGGGAGCTGTTTTTT,CASSLVGSGELFF
TRBJ2-3,-,-,TRBV9,TGTGCCAGCAGCGTAGAACAGGGAAGGACAGATACGCAGTATTTT,CASSVEQGRTDTQYF
TRBJ2-5,-,-,TRBV4-1,TGCGCCAGCAGCCGGGGGCCCCAAGAGACCCAGTACTTC,CASSRGPQETQYF
TRBJ1-4,-,-,TRBV27,TGTGCCAGCAGTCCATACAGGCGAACTAATGAAAAACTGTTTTTT,CASSPYRRTNEKLFF
TRBJ2-7,-,-,TRBV19,TGTGCCAGTAGCCGACGCGGGACCGGAGTCGGTTCCTACGAGCAGTACTTC,CASSRRGTGVGSYEQYF
TRBJ2-5,once,-,TRBV7-6,TGTGCCAGCAGCTCGCACGACTCATCAAAAGAGACCCAGTACTTC,CASSSHDSSKETQYF
TRBJ2-3,-,-,TRBV7-2,TGTGCCAGCAGCCAAGCGGACAGCACAGATACGCAGTATTTT,CASSQADSTDTQYF
TRBJ2-3,-,TRBD1,TRBV11-1,TGTGCCAGCAGCTCACCAGACAGGGCCAACACGCAGTATTTT,CASSSPDRANTQYF
TRBJ2-3,-,-,TRBV5-1,TGCGCCAGCTGGGACTCCGCCGGGGCAGATACGCAGTATTTT,CASWDSAGADTQYF
TRBJ2-7,-,-,TRBV11-2,TGTGCCAGCAGCTTAAGGAGTCCAGGACCCTACGAGCAGTACTTC,CASSLRSPGPYEQYF
TRBJ2-5,-,-,TRBV14,TGTGCCAGCAGCCAAGTCGACCCTCAAGAGACCCAGTACTTC,CASSQVDPQETQYF
TRBJ1-2,-,-,TRBV9,TGTGCCAGCAGCACCCCAGGGGACTATGGCTACACCTTC,CASSTPGDYGYTF
TRBJ2-7,-,-,TRBV6-2/TRBV6-3,TGTGCCAGCAGTTTCAGAGACTACGAGCAGTACTTC,CASSFRDYEQYF
TRBJ2-7,-,-,TRBV24-1,TGTGCCACCAGTGATTACCCCGGTGGGTCTCAGTACTTC,CATSDYPGGSQYF
TRBJ1-2,-,-,TRBV19,TGTGCCAGTAGTATCTCGGGAAATGCAGACTATGGCTACACCTTC,CASSISGNADYGYTF
TRBJ2-7,-,-,TRBV18,TGTGCCAGCTCACGGGGGCTTCTAACCTACGAGCAGTACTTC,CASSRGLLTYEQYF
TRBJ2-7,-,TRBD1,TRBV5-1,TGCGCCAGCAGCCTACCTAGGGGACAGATCTACGAGCAGTACTTC,CASSLPRGQIYEQYF
TRBJ2-3,-,-,TRBV6-5,TGTGCCAGCAGTTACTCGAAAGCCACCACAGATACGCAGTATTTT,CASSYSKATTDTQYF
TRBJ1-2,-,-,TRBV7-8,TGTGCCAGCAGCTTATCCGCACGGGGCGGGCACTATGGCTACACCTTC,CASSLSARGGHYGYTF
TRBJ2-5,-,TRBD2,TRBV5-6,TGTGCCAGCTCTACCCCTAGCGGGGGACTAGAGGAGACCCAGTACTTC,CASSTPSGGLEETQYF